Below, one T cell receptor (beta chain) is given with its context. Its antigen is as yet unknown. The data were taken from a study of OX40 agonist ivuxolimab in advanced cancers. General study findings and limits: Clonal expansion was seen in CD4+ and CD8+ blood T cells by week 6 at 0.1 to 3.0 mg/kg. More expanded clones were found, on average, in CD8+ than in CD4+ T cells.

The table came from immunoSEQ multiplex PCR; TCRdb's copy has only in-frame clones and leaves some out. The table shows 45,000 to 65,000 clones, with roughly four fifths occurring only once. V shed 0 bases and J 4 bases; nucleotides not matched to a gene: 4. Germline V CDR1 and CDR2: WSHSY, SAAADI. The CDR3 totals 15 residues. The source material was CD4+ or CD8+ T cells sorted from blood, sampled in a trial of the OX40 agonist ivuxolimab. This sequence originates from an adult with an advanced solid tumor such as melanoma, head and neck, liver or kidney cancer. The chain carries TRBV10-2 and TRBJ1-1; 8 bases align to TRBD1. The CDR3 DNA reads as TGCGCCAGCAGTGAGTCCCACAGGGGGAGCACTGAAGCTTTCTTT. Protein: CASSESHRGSTEAFF.